A selection of T cell receptor beta chains follows, all from one sample in a study of blood T cell repertoires in COVID-19. Some clones are missing from TCRdb's copy, which holds only in-frame ones; the method was immunoSEQ multiplex PCR. Counted here are about 67,000 clones, about nine tenths occurring once; the ten biggest clones make up 6.5% to 9.5%. Sequences were obtained from peripheral blood. The receptors were sampled from a man in his fifties or sixties with active COVID-19. Both conserved end residues are part of each CDR3. The order of the fields is J gene, clone size, V gene, D gene, CDR3 DNA, CDR3 protein. A D gene is named only where the DNA matches it firmly. Size values are once, few and many counts, or a class for expanded clones, and some rows have none.

>TRBJ2-7|-|TRBV5-4|TRBD2
TGTGCCAGCAGCCGGGGGACTAGCGGGATGAGGGAGCAGTACTTC
CASSRGTSGMREQYF
>TRBJ1-2|once|TRBV4-3|-
TGCGCCAGCAGCCAGGTACCTCCTAGCTATGGCTACACCTTC
CASSQVPPSYGYTF
>TRBJ2-1|-|TRBV5-1|TRBD2
TGCGCCACCTCCGGACTAGCCGATGAGCAGTTCTTC
CATSGLADEQFF
>TRBJ1-6|-|TRBV5-5|TRBD1
TGTGCCAGCAGCAAGGGACAGGCGAATTCACCCCTCCACTTT
CASSKGQANSPLHF
>TRBJ1-3|-|TRBV11-2|-
TGTGCCAGCAGCTCGGTAACAGCTGGAAACACCATATATTTT
CASSSVTAGNTIYF
>TRBJ1-3|-|TRBV11-2|-
TGTGCCAGCAGCTTAAACAGGGCTGGAAACACCATATATTTT
CASSLNRAGNTIYF
>TRBJ1-4|-|TRBV19|-
TGTGCCAGTAGTATAGATGGCAGGGCTAATGAAAAACTGTTTTTT
CASSIDGRANEKLFF
>TRBJ2-2|-|TRBV18|-
TGTGCCAGCTCACCAATTCAGGCCCTCGGGGAGCTGTTTTTT
CASSPIQALGELFF
>TRBJ2-3|once|TRBV19|-
TGTGCCAGTAGTATAGGCCGGGGCACAGATACGCAGTATTTT
CASSIGRGTDTQYF
>TRBJ1-6|-|TRBV30|-
TGTGCCTGGAGTGATCGGTACGGGTCCTATAATTCACCCCTCCACTTT
CAWSDRYGSYNSPLHF
>TRBJ1-2|-|TRBV28|-
TGTGCCAGCGGGCGTGGGGCAAACAGCTATGGCTACACCTTC
CASGRGANSYGYTF
>TRBJ2-7|once|TRBV11-2|-
TGTGCCAGCAGCTTAGATCTCGTGTACGAGCAGTACTTC
CASSLDLVYEQYF
>TRBJ1-5|-|TRBV27|-
TGTGCCAGCAGTTTATCCCGTGGAGCGGGTCAGCCCCAGCATTTT
CASSLSRGAGQPQHF
>TRBJ1-5|few|TRBV15|-
TGTGCCACCAGCAGAGAACGGAGTCAGCCCCAGCATTTT
CATSRERSQPQHF
>TRBJ2-3|-|TRBV7-3|TRBD2
TGTGCCAGCAGCCTCCCGGGGGGGGTAACAGATACGCAGTATTTT
CASSLPGGVTDTQYF
>TRBJ1-2|medium-sized|TRBV7-2|-
TGTGCCTTGGACCCCGGGGACTATGGCTACACCTTC
CALDPGDYGYTF
>TRBJ2-7|-|TRBV4-3|-
TGCGCCAGCAGCCAAGATAATCACCTCACAATCTTCTACGAGCAGTACTTC
CASSQDNHLTIFYEQYF
>TRBJ1-2|-|TRBV28|TRBD1
TGTGCCAGCATAGCGGGAGGGGGCGGAGTAGACTATGGCTACACCTTC
CASIAGGGGVDYGYTF
>TRBJ2-3|-|TRBV19|TRBD1
TGTGCCAGTAGTCCAAGACAGGGGGACACAGATACGCAGTATTTT
CASSPRQGDTDTQYF
>TRBJ2-5|-|TRBV5-4|-
TGTGCCAGCAGCTTGCGAGGCTTAGGCCCAGAGACCCAGTACTTC
CASSLRGLGPETQYF
>TRBJ1-2|-|TRBV28|TRBD1
TGTGCCAGCAGGAAACCGTACGTGGGGCAGGGGGCTCGGGACTATGGCTACACCTTC
CASRKPYVGQGARDYGYTF
>TRBJ2-5|-|TRBV21-1|-
TGTGCCAGCAGCAAAGTAGTCCGGGACAGGGGCCACCAAGAGACCCAGTACTTC
CASSKVVRDRGHQETQYF